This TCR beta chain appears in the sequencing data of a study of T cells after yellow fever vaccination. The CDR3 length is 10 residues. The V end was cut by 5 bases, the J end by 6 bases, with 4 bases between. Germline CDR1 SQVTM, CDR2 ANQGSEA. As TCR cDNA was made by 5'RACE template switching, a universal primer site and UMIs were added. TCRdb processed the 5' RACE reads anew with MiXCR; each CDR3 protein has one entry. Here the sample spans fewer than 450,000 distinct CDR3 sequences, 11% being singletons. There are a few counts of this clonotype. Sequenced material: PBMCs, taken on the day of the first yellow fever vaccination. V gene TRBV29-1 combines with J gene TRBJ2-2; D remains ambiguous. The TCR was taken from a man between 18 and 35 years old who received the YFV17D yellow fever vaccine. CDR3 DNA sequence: TGCAGCGTTCTTGCCGGGGAGCTGTTTTTT. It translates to CSVLAGELFF.